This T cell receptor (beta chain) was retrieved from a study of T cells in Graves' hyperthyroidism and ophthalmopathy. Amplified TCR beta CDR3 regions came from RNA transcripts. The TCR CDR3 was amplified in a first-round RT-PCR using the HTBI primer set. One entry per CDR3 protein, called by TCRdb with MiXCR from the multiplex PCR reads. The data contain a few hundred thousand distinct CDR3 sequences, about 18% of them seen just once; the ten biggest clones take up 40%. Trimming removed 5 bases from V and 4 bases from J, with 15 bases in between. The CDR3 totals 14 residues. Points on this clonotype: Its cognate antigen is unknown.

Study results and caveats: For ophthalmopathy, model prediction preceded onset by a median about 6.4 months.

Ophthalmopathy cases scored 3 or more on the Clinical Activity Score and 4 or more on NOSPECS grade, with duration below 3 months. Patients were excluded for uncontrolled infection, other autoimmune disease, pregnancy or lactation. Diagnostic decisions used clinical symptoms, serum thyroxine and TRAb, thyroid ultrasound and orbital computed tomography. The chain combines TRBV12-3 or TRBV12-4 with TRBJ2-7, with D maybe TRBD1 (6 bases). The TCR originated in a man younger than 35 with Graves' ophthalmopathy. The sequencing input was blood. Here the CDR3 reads CASSPTRGIYEQYF. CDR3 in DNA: TGTGCCAGCAGTCCCACGAGGGGGATTTACGAGCAGTACTTC.